The entry below gives a single T cell receptor (delta chain) sequence along with its context. What it binds is unknown. TCRdb re-processed the PCR reads via CATT. The sample lists 6,200 or so delta-chain clones, 41% seen once, with roughly 8.9% in the top ten. Per the germline V gene, CDR1 is TSWWSYY and CDR2 is QGS. This CDR3 contains 18 residues. The V end lost 2 bases, the J end lost 0 bases, and 19 bases lay between the germline ends. This sample was included in a study of human gamma delta and Vdelta1 T cells. Study results and limitations: Delta One T cells were reportedly polyclonal and broadly cytotoxic against acute myeloid leukemia.

The clonotype originates from a human donor in good health. This sequence joins TRDV1 and TRDJ1; D is possibly TRDD2 or TRDD3 (6 bases each). The sample was Vdelta1 gamma-delta T cells from blood grown in culture (DOT cells). CDR3 protein: CALGEAFHGTGYTDKLIF. The CDR3 DNA sequence: TGTGCTCTTGGGGAAGCCTTCCATGGTACTGGGTACACCGATAAACTCATCTTT.